The 32 T cell receptor beta chains given below trace back to one sample, sequenced in a study of persistence of HIV-infected CD4 T cells. This was the immunoSEQ version 4 assay in survey mode. The method was immunoSEQ multiplex PCR; TCRdb's version includes in-frame clones alone and lacks a portion of them. The sample yields around 39,000 clones, approximately 85% seen once. Cells were stimulated with overlapping HIV-1 Gag 15-mer peptides. Memory cells lacking CD40L and CD69 with high CD45RO were sorted. These receptors have no identified antigens. The sample here was cultured CD4+ T cells from PBMCs, taken from a patient who received antiretroviral therapy. These receptors all come from an adult with HIV. The donor label of this sample is uncertain.

The chain couples TRBV19 to TRBJ2-3; a weak D match, TRBD2 (6 bases). Germline V gene lookup returns CDR1 LNHDA and CDR2 SQIVND (reference sequence). The ends were cut back, 10 bases at V and 2 bases at J, with 19 bases in the middle. The CDR3 is 15 amino acids. The CDR3 is CATSWRGRYTDTQYF. In nucleotides, the CDR3 is TGTGCCACTTCGTGGCGGGGAAGATACACAGATACGCAGTATTTT.

This clone was observed a handful of times. The CDR3 nucleotides read TGTGCCAGCAGTGCGAACCCGGGACCGGGGACTGAAGCTTTCTTT. This encodes CASSANPGPGTEAFF. The V gene is TRBV2, the J gene TRBJ1-1, with TRBD1 as a possible D gene (5 bases). V was cut by 4 bases and J by 5 bases, with 17 bases left in between. Germline CDR1 and CDR2: SNHLY and FYNNEI. CDR3 length: 15 amino acids.

This clone was detected once. CDR3 in amino acids: CASSNRVLNTEAFF. CDR3 coding DNA: TGTGCCAGCAGTAACAGGGTCCTGAACACTGAAGCTTTCTTT. The rearrangement uses TRBV6-6 and TRBJ1-1, with a possible D match to TRBD1 (6 bases). Between the trimmed V and J ends, which lost 5 bases and 0 bases, there was a span of 10 bases. Germline loops: CDR1 MNHNY, CDR2 SVGAGI (reference sequence). This CDR3 comprises 14 residues.

The CDR3 protein is CASSAVQGYEQFF. Written as DNA, the CDR3 is TGTGCCAGTAGTGCCGTACAGGGCTATGAGCAGTTCTTC. This rearrangement joins TRBV19 to TRBJ2-1, with D possibly matching TRBD1 (6 bases). CDR3 size: 13 residues. Germline CDR1 and CDR2: LNHDA and SQIVND (reference sequence). V was clipped by 5 bases and J by 8 bases, with 13 bases between them.

This sequence joins TRBV3-1 (or the pseudogene TRBV3-2) and TRBJ1-3, with D hard to call. V lost 1 base and J lost 0, with 10 bases in between. Germline values: CDR1 LGHDT, CDR2 YNNKEL (reference sequence). This CDR3 spans 16 amino acids. In nucleotides, the CDR3 is TGTGCCAGCAGCCAAGGGGCAGGATCCTCTGGAAACACCATATATTTT. This encodes CASSQGAGSSGNTIYF.

The chain uses TRBV6-1 and TRBJ1-1; D gene ambiguous. Trimming left V 4 bases short and J 4 bases short, with 10 bases between. CDR1 is MNHNS and CDR2 is SASEGT in the germline V gene. The CDR3 length is 13 residues. The CDR3 nucleotides read TGTGCCAGCAGTGGGAAGTTGAGCACTGAAGCTTTCTTT. This gives the protein CASSGKLSTEAFF.

The chain couples TRBV7-9 to TRBJ1-2, with D perhaps matching TRBD1 (6 bases). V was trimmed by 1 base and J by 5 bases, leaving 14 bases between them. The CDR3 totals 15 residues. Germline assignment: CDR1 SEHNR and CDR2 FQNEAQ (reference sequence). This CDR3 is CASSLGATGSYGYTF. Here the CDR3 DNA reads TGTGCCAGCAGCTTAGGGGCAACAGGGTCATATGGCTACACCTTC. Drawing the rest from reference TRBV7-9 and TRBJ1-2, the complete variable domain is DTGVSQNPRHKITKRGQNVTFRCDPISEHNRLYWYRQTLGQGPEFLTYFQNEAQLEKSRLLSDRFSAERPKGSFSTLEIQRTEQGDSAMYLCASSLGATGSYGYTFGSGTRLTVV.

The chain is built from TRBV5-1 and TRBJ2-1; possibly TRBD1 for D (5 bases). The V gene's germline CDR1 is SGHRS and CDR2 YFSETQ. Between the trimmed V and J ends, which lost 0 bases and 2 bases, there was a span of 9 bases. The CDR3 runs 15 residues. CDR3: CASSLDQGPYNEQFF. The CDR3 nucleotides are TGCGCCAGCAGCTTGGACCAGGGCCCCTACAATGAGCAGTTCTTC.

This clone was seen once. This chain links TRBV30 with TRBJ2-7, with D uncertain. In germline, CDR1 is GTSNPN, CDR2 SVGIG (reference sequence). The CDR3 spans 13 residues. The V end was cut by 2 bases, the J end by 0 bases, with 8 bases between. The DNA for the CDR3 is TGTGCCTGGAGTTTCTCAAGCTCCTACGAGCAGTACGTC. It codes for CAWSFSSSYEQYV.

The chain uses TRBV24-1 and TRBJ1-1; no definite D call. The V gene's germline CDR1 is KGHDR and CDR2 SFDVKD. Between the trimmed V and J ends, which lost 0 bases and 7 bases, there was a span of 26 bases. This CDR3 is 19 amino acids long. CDR3 nucleotide sequence: TGTGCCACCAGTGATTTGAACTCATCCAAGGGTTCCTGTCCGTTTGAAGCTTTCTTT. Protein product: CATSDLNSSKGSCPFEAFF.

This clone was seen a single time. The chain carries TRBV2 and TRBJ1-1, with TRBD1 matching 7 bases. The germline CDR1 and CDR2 sequences are SNHLY and FYNNEI. J was trimmed by 5 bases and V by 6 bases; bases with no gene match: 9. This CDR3 spans 14 amino acids. DNA of the CDR3: TGTGCCAGCAGGCCGCAGGGGGGAGCAACTGAAGCTTTCTTT. Encoded protein: CASRPQGGATEAFF.

With respect to this clone: The junction shows a germline mismatch at one end, possibly a read error. At the DNA level, this CDR3 is encoded by other sequences in the same sample as well. The V and J genes are TRBV2 and TRBJ1-6; D unclear. Germline values: CDR1 SNHLY, CDR2 FYNNEI. There are 13 residues in the CDR3. The CDR3 nucleotides are TGTGCCAGCAGTGAAGGACTCAATTCACCTCTCCACTTT. This sequence encodes CASSEGLNSPLHF.

This clone was observed once. The CDR3 region has the DNA TGTGCCAGCAGCTGGGGAGTAGGGGGGATCACTGGAAACACCATATATTTT. Protein: CASSWGVGGITGNTIYF. The chain links TRBV5-5 to TRBJ1-3; TRBD1 is a possible D gene (6 bases). Per germline, CDR1 SGHKS and CDR2 YYEKEE (reference sequence). Trimming left V 3 bases short and J 2 bases short, with 18 bases between. This CDR3 contains 17 residues.

About this clone itself: An end of the junction differs from the germline gene, which may be a read error. This chain connects TRBV7-9 to TRBJ1-2; D may be TRBD1 (5 bases). Germline CDR1 SEHNR, CDR2 FQNEAQ (reference sequence). The CDR3 extends over 14 amino acids. CDR3 loop: CASSLAQGDYGCTF. CDR3 coding DNA: TGTGCCAGCAGTTTAGCCCAAGGGGACTATGGCTGCACCTTC.

CDR3 nucleotides: TGTGCCAGCAGTCTGGACAAGGGGCCTTACAATGAGCAGTTCTTC. Amino acids: CASSLDKGPYNEQFF. This chain uses TRBV6-4 with TRBJ2-1; tentative D call: TRBD1 (5 bases). V lost 5 bases and J lost 4, with 15 bases in between. This CDR3 is 15 amino acids long. Germline V CDR1 and CDR2: MRHNA, SNTAGT.

The chain uses TRBV5-1 and TRBJ1-5; the D gene is possibly TRBD1 (5 bases). The CDR3 has 14 residues. Germline CDR1 SGHRS, CDR2 YFSETQ. Trimming left V 0 bases short and J 4 bases short, with 8 bases between. CDR3 loop: CASSLVSGNQPQHF. The CDR3 DNA reads TGCGCCAGCAGCTTGGTGTCAGGGAATCAGCCCCAGCATTTT.

This clone was found a few times. This rearrangement joins TRBV2 to TRBJ1-1, with D unclear. V gave up 1 base and J gave up 2 bases, with 11 bases separating them. Germline CDR1 reads SNHLY; CDR2 reads FYNNEI. The CDR3 runs to 15 residues. The CDR3 bases are TGTGCCAGCAGTGAAGTTCATACGGTTAACACTGAAGCTTTCTTT. This gives the protein CASSEVHTVNTEAFF.

The chain recombines TRBV2 with TRBJ1-5; TRBD1 matches at 11 bases. V was pared by 4 bases and J by 5 bases, with 4 bases of the junction left unmatched. Germline values: CDR1 SNHLY, CDR2 FYNNEI. This CDR3 has 15 residues. As DNA, the CDR3 is TGTGCCAGCAGTGGGACAGGGGGCACGGATCAGCCCCAGCATTTT. Amino acids: CASSGTGGTDQPQHF.

The V gene is TRBV2, the J gene TRBJ1-2; a possible D gene is TRBD1 (5 bases). With 4 bases removed from V and 2 bases from J, the gap between germline ends came to 8 bases. There are 13 residues in the CDR3. Germline lookup yields CDR1 SNHLY and CDR2 FYNNEI. CDR3 bases: TGTGCCAGCAGTGCTTCAGGGAACTATGGCTACACCTTC. Encoded protein: CASSASGNYGYTF.

The V and J genes are TRBV29-1 and TRBJ1-5; the D gene is possibly TRBD1 (5 bases). The ends were cut back, 6 bases at V and 1 base at J, with 7 bases in the middle. This CDR3 has 12 residues. In germline, CDR1 is SQVTM, CDR2 ANQGSEA. The CDR3 region has the DNA TGCAGCGTGGGGGGGAGCAATCAGCCCCAGCATTTT. This encodes CSVGGSNQPQHF.

V is TRBV29-1 and J is TRBJ1-2, with D hard to call. Trimming shortened V by 3 bases and J by 0 bases, and 5 bases separated the two germline ends. The CDR3 runs 12 residues. Per germline, CDR1 SQVTM and CDR2 ANQGSEA. The CDR3 region is CSVDHPNYGYTF. CDR3 nucleotide sequence: TGCAGCGTTGACCACCCTAACTATGGCTACACCTTC.

V and J are TRBV10-3 and TRBJ2-1, with a tentative D call TRBD1 (5 bases). CDR1 and CDR2 from the germline V gene are ENHRY and SYGVKD. Deletions cut 7 bases from V and 0 bases from J, with 16 bases between. The CDR3 covers 16 residues. CDR3 nucleotide sequence: TGTGCCATCAATGGGGCACCCAAGGGCTCCTACAATGAGCAGTTCTTC. Translated: CAINGAPKGSYNEQFF.

This clone was found once. The rearrangement joins TRBV19 to TRBJ1-1, with 9 nucleotides matching TRBD1. Germline loops: CDR1 LNHDA, CDR2 SQIVND (reference sequence). Trimming removed 4 bases from V and 4 bases from J; junction bases left unmatched: 10. This CDR3 has 16 residues. CDR3 region: CASSKQQGARGTEAFF. The CDR3 nucleotides are TGTGCCAGTAGTAAACAACAGGGGGCGCGGGGCACTGAAGCTTTCTTT.

The J gene is TRBJ1-1, the V gene TRBV2, with D perhaps TRBD1 (6 bases). From germline, CDR1 is SNHLY and CDR2 FYNNEI. The length of the CDR3 is 14 residues. Deletions cut 7 bases from V and 3 bases from J, with 15 bases between. DNA of the CDR3: TGTGCCAGCACCCAACAGGGTTCAGACACTGAAGCTTTCTTT. Protein: CASTQQGSDTEAFF.

The J gene is TRBJ1-1, the V gene TRBV30; possible D gene TRBD1, 5 bases. Per the germline V gene, CDR1 is GTSNPN and CDR2 is SVGIG (reference sequence). The CDR3 runs 13 residues. The ends were cut back, 5 bases at V and 6 bases at J, with 16 bases in the middle. CDR3 sequence: CAWVYLTGAEAFF. CDR3 sequence (DNA): TGTGCCTGGGTTTACTTAACGGGGGCTGAAGCTTTCTTT. Full variable domain (outside the CDR3, taken from reference TRBV30 and TRBJ1-1): SQTIHQWPATLVQPVGSPLSLECTVEGTSNPNLYWYRQAAGRGLQLLFYSVGIGQISSEVPQNLSASRPQDRQFILSSKKLLLSDSGFYLCAWVYLTGAEAFFGQGTRLTVV.

The chain carries TRBV7-8 and TRBJ1-3; D is uncertain. The germline V and J ends were trimmed by 4 bases and 1 base, with 8 bases remaining between them. From germline, CDR1 is SGHVS and CDR2 FQNEAQ. The CDR3 has 14 amino acids. The CDR3 loop reads CASSSGSSGNTIYF. In nucleotides, the CDR3 is TGTGCCAGCAGCTCCGGATCTTCTGGAAACACCATATATTTT.

This rearrangement joins TRBV12-3 or TRBV12-4 to TRBJ1-1; possible D gene TRBD1, 5 bases. V lost 3 bases and J 4 bases, leaving 9 bases between the germline ends. The CDR3 has 13 residues. CDR3 protein: CASSFGGGTEAFF. CDR3 DNA: TGTGCCAGCAGTTTCGGTGGGGGCACTGAAGCTTTCTTT.

This clone turned up a few times. This chain joins TRBV7-9 and TRBJ2-3, with D unclear. CDR1 and CDR2 (germline): SEHNR, FQNEAQ (reference sequence). This CDR3 is built from 15 residues. The V end lost 5 bases, the J end lost 1 base, and 13 bases lay between the germline ends. CDR3 sequence reads: CASSPSWSGTDTQYF. The CDR3 DNA follows: TGTGCCAGCAGCCCAAGTTGGAGTGGCACAGATACGCAGTATTTT. The whole variable domain, remainder taken from reference TRBV7-9 and TRBJ2-3, is DTGVSQNPRHKITKRGQNVTFRCDPISEHNRLYWYRQTLGQGPEFLTYFQNEAQLEKSRLLSDRFSAERPKGSFSTLEIQRTEQGDSAMYLCASSPSWSGTDTQYFGPGTRLTVL.

The gene calls are TRBV5-1 and TRBJ1-1; D may be TRBD1 (5 bases). CDR1 SGHRS and CDR2 YFSETQ come from the germline V gene. This CDR3 has 16 amino acids. V lost 1 base and J lost 3, with 16 bases in between. CDR3 sequence reads: CASSLMGAGRDTEAFF. The CDR3 DNA sequence: TGCGCCAGCAGCTTGATGGGAGCAGGGAGGGACACTGAAGCTTTCTTT.

The rearrangement uses TRBV6-1 and TRBJ1-5; D remains ambiguous. This CDR3 comprises 13 residues. CDR1 MNHNS and CDR2 SASEGT come from the germline V gene. V was pared by 2 bases and J by 5 bases, with 7 bases between. This CDR3 is CASSEKYYQPQHF. CDR3 DNA sequence: TGTGCCAGCAGTGAAAAGTACTATCAGCCCCAGCATTTT.

The rearrangement joins TRBV18 to TRBJ1-3, with D maybe TRBD1 (5 bases). Trimming removed 3 bases at V and 4 bases at J, with 13 bases between. This CDR3 has 15 amino acids. Germline values: CDR1 KGHSH, CDR2 LQKENI. The CDR3 is CASSPSGTPGNTIYF. In DNA form, the CDR3 reads TGTGCCAGCTCACCGAGCGGGACTCCCGGAAACACCATATATTTT.

The chain carries TRBV5-1 and TRBJ2-3; weak D call: TRBD1 (6 bases). CDR1 and CDR2 (germline): SGHRS, YFSETQ. V was cut by 4 bases and J by 0 bases, with 21 bases left in between. This CDR3 has 18 amino acids. CDR3 DNA: TGCGCCAGCAGCCATGGACAGATCGTCGCCTCTAGCACAGATACGCAGTATTTT. This gives the protein CASSHGQIVASSTDTQYF.